This record looks at one T cell receptor beta chain sequence and its context. Its antigen is currently not known. Base qualities are missing; no much larger clone stands one base away. Using the deep immunoSEQ assay, multiplex PCR amplified TCR CDR3 regions from genomic DNA. Extracted genomic DNA from each cell subset was distributed evenly across all wells of several immunoSEQ 96-well plates, and each plate was treated as a replicate. For sorted subsets, approximately 190 ng of genomic DNA, equivalent to 30,000 or so T cell genomes, went into each replicate PCR. The purified libraries were quantified using a Qubit 3.0 fluorometer, sized with a Bioanalyzer 2100, and then quantified again using the KAPA Library Quantification kit. A separate single-read 150-cycle Illumina NextSeq 550 flow cell was used to sequence each immunoSEQ 96-well plate. Turning to the authors' computational methods: The immunoSEQ output contained only junctional sequences without quality scores, so filtering could not match that applied to full-length reads. To assign V/J genes and CDR3, sequences were annotated against IMGT germline references using PyIR, a Python wrapper for IgBLAST v1.9. Reads with weak V/J assignments (E-value above 1e-6), missing CDR3, stop codons, out-of-frame junctions, or ambiguous translated residues were removed. V3J clonotypes were defined as sequences sharing an identical inferred V gene, J gene, and CDR3 amino acid sequence. To compute the percentage overlap between repertoires, the number of shared unique clonotypes was divided by the size of the smaller repertoire. RTK rarefaction, the Chao1 estimator, and Recon v2.1 estimates of unobserved clonotypes were used to assess repertoire richness. For all TCRbeta clonotypes obtained by the gDNA method from four donors, generation probabilities were computed with OLGA. TCRdb limited this immuneACCESS table to in-frame rearrangements with V and J called. A share of clones is missing; checked studies link under half to unresolved V genes, and the rest is unexplained. Clonal size and the V and J genes are those of that table, whereas D and trimming came from the DNA. The sample includes millions of clones, with more than 80% observed a single time. The ten biggest clones cover roughly 0.15% of the sample.

Donors were healthy HIV-negative adults with no recently reported acute infections or vaccinations. All donors were Caucasian adults living in Nashville, Tennessee, USA. CD4+ T cells were enriched by magnetic negative selection, after which naive cells were positively selected on CD45RA and the negative fraction was taken as the memory subset. After blood collection by leukapheresis, PBMCs were isolated using Ficoll-Histopaque density gradient centrifugation and then cryopreserved in the vapor phase of liquid nitrogen. Analytical flow cytometry was used to check the purity and quantity of every magnetically sorted T cell population. Genomic DNA was isolated from every sorted fraction and measured by UV absorbance on a Nanodrop 2000c. This sample was taken from a study of shared clonotypes between healthy human individuals (dated by TCRdb to about 2020). For the wider study: The cohort included a few men and a couple of women between 18 and 49 years of age. For each donor, three plates each were used for CD4 naive and CD4 memory, two plates were used for CD8 naive, and one plate was used for CD8 memory. Blood TCR repertoires of a handful of healthy adults were deeply sequenced to estimate repertoire size and the extent of clonotype sharing between individuals. To increase sequencing depth and limit assay-specific biases, different laboratories used diverse techniques to prepare libraries and sequence TCR repertoires. Between about 0.9 and 10 billion PBMCs per donor were obtained by leukapheresis.

From the cysteine through the phenylalanine, the CDR3 covers 14 amino acids. CDR3 DNA only is kept here, 42 bases in frame from base 1. In the germline V gene, CDR1 corresponds to MNHEY and CDR2 to SVGAGI. V sheds 0 bases and J sheds 10 bases, leaving 10 bases between their ends. The investigation overall reported the following: Only blood was sampled, and tissue TCR repertoires likely differ from those in blood. Sharing across a few donors was observed for roughly 5.4% of naive CD4, 3.5% of naive CD8, about 2.5% of memory CD4, and roughly 0.43% of memory CD8 clonotypes. Clonotypes shared by all four sorted-subset donors showed higher generation probabilities than non-shared clonotypes. Incomplete sequencing was indicated by rarefaction of sorted-subset datasets, despite the large sequencing depth. Estimated clonotype richness was generally larger for naive than for memory subsets. Pairwise subsampling led to the expectation that sequencing depth would affect the degree of clonotype sharing among donors. Because the study included a small number of donors, the genetic and exposure-history diversity represented was limited.

The TCR sequence derives from a man aged 18 to 29 in good health. Sequencing was done on a sample of naive CD4+ T cells sorted from blood. The cell subset or site label corresponds to: CD45RA+ positively selected. The sequence links TRBV6-5 to TRBJ1-6; a confident D gene designation cannot be given. This receptor carries the CDR3 CASSYSRYQSPLHF. In nucleotides, the sequence is TGTGCCAGCAGTTACTCAAGGTATCAGTCACCCCTCCACTTT.